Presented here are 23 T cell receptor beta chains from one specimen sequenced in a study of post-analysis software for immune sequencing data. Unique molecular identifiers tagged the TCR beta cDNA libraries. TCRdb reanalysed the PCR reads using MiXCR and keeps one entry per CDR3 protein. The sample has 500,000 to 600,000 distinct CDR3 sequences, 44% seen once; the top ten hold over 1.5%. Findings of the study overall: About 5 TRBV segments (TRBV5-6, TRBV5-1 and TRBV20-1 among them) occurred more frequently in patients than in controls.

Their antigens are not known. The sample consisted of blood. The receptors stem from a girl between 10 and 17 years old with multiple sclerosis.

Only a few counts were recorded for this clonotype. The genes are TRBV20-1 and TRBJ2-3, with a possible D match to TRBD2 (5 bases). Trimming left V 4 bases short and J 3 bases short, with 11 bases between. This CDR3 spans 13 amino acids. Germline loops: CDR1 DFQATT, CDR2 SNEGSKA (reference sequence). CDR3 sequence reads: CSANGVGTDTQYF. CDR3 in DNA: TGCAGTGCTAACGGGGTCGGGACAGATACGCAGTATTTT.

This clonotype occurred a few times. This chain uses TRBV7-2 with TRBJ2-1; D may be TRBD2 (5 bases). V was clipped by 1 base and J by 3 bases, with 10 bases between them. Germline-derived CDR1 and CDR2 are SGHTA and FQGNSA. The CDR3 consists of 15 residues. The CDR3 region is CASSLEATNYNEQFF. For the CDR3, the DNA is TGTGCCAGCAGCTTAGAGGCGACTAACTACAATGAGCAGTTCTTC.

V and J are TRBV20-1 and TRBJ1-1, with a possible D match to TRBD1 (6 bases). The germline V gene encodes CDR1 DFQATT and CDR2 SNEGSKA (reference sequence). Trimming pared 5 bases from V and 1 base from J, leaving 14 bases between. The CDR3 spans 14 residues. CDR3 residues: CSARAGAANTEAFF. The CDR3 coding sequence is TGCAGTGCTCGGGCAGGGGCCGCGAACACTGAAGCTTTCTTT.

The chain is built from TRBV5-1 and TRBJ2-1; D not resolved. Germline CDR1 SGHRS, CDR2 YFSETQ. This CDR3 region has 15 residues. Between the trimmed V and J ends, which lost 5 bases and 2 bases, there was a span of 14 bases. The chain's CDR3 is CASRYPGSPYNEQFF. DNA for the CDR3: TGCGCCAGCAGGTACCCGGGCTCCCCCTACAATGAGCAGTTCTTC.

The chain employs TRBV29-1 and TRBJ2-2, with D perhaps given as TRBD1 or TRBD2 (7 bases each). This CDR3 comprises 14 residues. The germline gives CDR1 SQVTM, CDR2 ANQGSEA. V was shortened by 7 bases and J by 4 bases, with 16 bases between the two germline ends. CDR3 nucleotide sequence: TGCAGCGCCCAGACAGGGAGGGTCACCGGGGAGCTGTTTTTT. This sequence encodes CSAQTGRVTGELFF.

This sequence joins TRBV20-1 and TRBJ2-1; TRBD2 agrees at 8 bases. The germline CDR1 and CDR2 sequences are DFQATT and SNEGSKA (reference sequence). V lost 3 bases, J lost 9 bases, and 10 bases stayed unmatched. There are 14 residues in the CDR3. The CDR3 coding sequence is TGCAGTGCTAGCCGGGGGGGGCCTAAGACTGAGCAGTTCTTC. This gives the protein CSASRGGPKTEQFF.

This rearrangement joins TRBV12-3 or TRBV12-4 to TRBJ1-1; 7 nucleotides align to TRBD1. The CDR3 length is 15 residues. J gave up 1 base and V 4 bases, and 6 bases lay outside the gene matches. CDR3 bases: TGTGCCAGCAGTTCCCCGGGACAGCCGAACACTGAAGCTTTCTTT. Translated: CASSSPGQPNTEAFF.

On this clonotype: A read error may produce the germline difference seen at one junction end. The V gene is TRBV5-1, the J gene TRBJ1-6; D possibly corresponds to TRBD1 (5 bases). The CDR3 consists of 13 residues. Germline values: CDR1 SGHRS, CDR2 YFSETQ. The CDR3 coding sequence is TGCGCCAGCAGCTTGGCCAGGGATTCATCCCTCCACTTT. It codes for CASSLARDSSLHF.

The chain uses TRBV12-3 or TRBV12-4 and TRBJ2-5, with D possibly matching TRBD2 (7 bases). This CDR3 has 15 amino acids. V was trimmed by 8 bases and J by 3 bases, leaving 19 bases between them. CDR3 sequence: CASGLGGAVEETQYF. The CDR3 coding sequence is TGTGCCAGCGGCCTGGGGGGGGCCGTGGAAGAGACCCAGTACTTC.

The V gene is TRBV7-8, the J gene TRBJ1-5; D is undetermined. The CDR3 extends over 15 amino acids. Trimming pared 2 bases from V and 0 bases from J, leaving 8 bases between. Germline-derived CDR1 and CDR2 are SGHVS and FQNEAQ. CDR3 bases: TGTGCCAGCAGCTTAACGGTAGCTAGCAATCAGCCCCAGCATTTT. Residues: CASSLTVASNQPQHF.

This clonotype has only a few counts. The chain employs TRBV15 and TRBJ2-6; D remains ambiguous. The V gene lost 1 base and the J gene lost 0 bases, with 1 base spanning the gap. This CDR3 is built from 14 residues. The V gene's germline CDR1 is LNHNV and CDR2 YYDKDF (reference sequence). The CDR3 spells CATSRVSGANVLTF. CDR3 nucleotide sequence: TGTGCCACCAGCAGAGTCTCTGGGGCCAACGTCCTGACTTTC.

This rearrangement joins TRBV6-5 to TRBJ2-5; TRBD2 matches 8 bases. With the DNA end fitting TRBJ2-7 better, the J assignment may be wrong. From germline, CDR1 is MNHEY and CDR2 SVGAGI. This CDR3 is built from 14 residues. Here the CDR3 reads CASKSSTSGLEQYF. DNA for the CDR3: TGTGCCAGCAAAAGTTCCACTAGCGGCCTCGAGCAGTACTTC.

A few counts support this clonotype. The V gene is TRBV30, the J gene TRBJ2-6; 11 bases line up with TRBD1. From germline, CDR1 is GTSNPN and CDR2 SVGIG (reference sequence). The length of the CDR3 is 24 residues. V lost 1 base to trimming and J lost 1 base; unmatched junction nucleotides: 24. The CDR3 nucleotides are TGTGCCTGGAGTGGGTGGGACAGGGGGTCTAACAGCGGGAGATTGGCTTCTGGGGCCAACGTCCTGACTTTC. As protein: CAWSGWDRGSNSGRLASGANVLTF. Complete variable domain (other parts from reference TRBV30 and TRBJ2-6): SQTIHQWPATLVQPVGSPLSLECTVEGTSNPNLYWYRQAAGRGLQLLFYSVGIGQISSEVPQNLSASRPQDRQFILSSKKLLLSDSGFYLCAWSGWDRGSNSGRLASGANVLTFGAGSRLTVL.

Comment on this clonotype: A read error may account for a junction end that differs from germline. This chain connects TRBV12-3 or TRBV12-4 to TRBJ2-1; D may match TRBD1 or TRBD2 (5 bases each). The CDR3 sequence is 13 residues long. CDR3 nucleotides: TGTGCCAGCAGCCCCGGGACGCCAAATGAGGAGTTCTTC. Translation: CASSPGTPNEEFF.

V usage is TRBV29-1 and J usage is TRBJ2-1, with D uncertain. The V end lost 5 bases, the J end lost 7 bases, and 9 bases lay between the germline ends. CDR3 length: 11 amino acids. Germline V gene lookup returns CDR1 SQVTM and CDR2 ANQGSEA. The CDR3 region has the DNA TGCAGCGTTCACGGCCGGAATGAGCAGTTCTTC. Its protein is CSVHGRNEQFF.

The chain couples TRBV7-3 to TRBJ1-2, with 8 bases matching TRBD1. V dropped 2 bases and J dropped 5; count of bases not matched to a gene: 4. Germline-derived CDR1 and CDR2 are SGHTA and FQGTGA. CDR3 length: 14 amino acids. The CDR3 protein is CASSLSGGEYGYTF. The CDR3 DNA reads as TGTGCCAGCAGCTTATCAGGGGGCGAGTATGGCTACACCTTC.

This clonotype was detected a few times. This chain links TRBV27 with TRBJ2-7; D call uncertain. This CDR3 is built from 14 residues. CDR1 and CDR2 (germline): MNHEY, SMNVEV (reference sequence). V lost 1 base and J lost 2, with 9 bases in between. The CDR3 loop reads CASSLYAGTYEQYF. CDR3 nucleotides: TGTGCCAGCAGTTTATACGCAGGAACCTACGAGCAGTACTTC.

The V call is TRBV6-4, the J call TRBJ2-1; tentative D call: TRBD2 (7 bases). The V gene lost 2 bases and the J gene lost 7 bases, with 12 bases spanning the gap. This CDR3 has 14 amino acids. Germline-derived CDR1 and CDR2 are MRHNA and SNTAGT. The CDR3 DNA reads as TGTGCCAGCAGTGACGGGGGGGCGGCGAATGAGCAGTTCTTC. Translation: CASSDGGAANEQFF.

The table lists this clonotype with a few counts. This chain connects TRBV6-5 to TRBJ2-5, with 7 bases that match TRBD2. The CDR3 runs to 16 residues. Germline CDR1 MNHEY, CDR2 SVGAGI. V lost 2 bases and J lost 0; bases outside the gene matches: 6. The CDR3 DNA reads TGTGCCAGCAGTTACGGTGGGAGGGAATACCAAGAGACCCAGTACTTC. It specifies CASSYGGREYQETQYF.

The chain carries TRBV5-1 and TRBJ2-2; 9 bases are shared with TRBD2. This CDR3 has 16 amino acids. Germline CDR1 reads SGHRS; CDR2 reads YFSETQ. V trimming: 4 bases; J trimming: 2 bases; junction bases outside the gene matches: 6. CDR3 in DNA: TGCGCCAGCAGCCCTGCGACTAGCGGAAACACCGGGGAGCTGTTTTTT. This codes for CASSPATSGNTGELFF.

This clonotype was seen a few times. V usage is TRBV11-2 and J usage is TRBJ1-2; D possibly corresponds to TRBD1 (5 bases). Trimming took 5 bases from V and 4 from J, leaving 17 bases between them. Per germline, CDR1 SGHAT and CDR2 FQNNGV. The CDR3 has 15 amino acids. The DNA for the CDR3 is TGTGCCAGCAGCACCCGGGACCCAGGATCCTATGGCTACACCTTC. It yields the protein CASSTRDPGSYGYTF.

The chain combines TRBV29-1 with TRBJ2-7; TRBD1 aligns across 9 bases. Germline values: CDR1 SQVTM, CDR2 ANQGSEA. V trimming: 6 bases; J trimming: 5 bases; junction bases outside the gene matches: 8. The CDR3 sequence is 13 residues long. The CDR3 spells CSVTGQGINEQYF. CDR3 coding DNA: TGCAGCGTCACCGGACAGGGGATCAACGAGCAGTACTTC.

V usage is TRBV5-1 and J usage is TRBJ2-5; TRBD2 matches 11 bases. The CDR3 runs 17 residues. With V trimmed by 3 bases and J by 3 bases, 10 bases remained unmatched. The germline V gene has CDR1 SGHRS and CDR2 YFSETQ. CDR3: CASSSIAGGREEETQYF. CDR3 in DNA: TGCGCCAGCAGCTCCATAGCGGGGGGGCGGGAAGAAGAGACCCAGTACTTC.